The 7 T cell receptor beta chains below were found in one sample sequenced in a study of blood T cell repertoires in COVID-19. The method was immunoSEQ multiplex PCR; TCRdb's version includes in-frame clones alone and lacks a portion of them. The repertoire includes approximately 66,000 clones, about 86% of them detected once, and 5.5% to 7% sits in the top ten. The sequencing sample was made of peripheral blood. The receptors shown here come from a man aged 50-60 years with active COVID-19.

This clone was detected once. The CDR3 sequence is CAIRQGSGNTEAFF. DNA for the CDR3: TGTGCCATCAGGCAGGGCTCGGGGAACACTGAAGCTTTCTTT. The chain is built from TRBV10-3 and TRBJ1-1, with D tentatively TRBD1 (5 bases). Germline assignment: CDR1 ENHRY and CDR2 SYGVKD. V gave up 6 bases and J gave up 1 base, with 12 bases separating them. CDR3 size: 14 residues.

A few counts support this clone. The chain couples TRBV6-4 to TRBJ2-7, with TRBD2 identical over 8 bases. Germline CDR1 reads MRHNA; CDR2 reads SNTAGT. This CDR3 comprises 13 residues. V trimming: 5 bases; J trimming: 1 base; junction bases outside the gene matches: 1. CDR3 in amino acids: CASSIAGSYEQYV. The CDR3 DNA reads TGTGCCAGCAGTATAGCGGGGTCCTACGAGCAGTACGTC.

The V and J genes are TRBV9 and TRBJ2-2; 14 nucleotides match TRBD2. Germline lookup yields CDR1 SGDLS and CDR2 YYNGEE. The V and J ends lost 3 bases and 4 bases, in that order; junction bases with no gene match: 8. This CDR3 contains 18 residues. As DNA, the CDR3 is TGTGCCAGCAGCGGTCCCGGGACTAGCGGGGGCCTCACCGGGGAGCTGTTTTTT. This encodes CASSGPGTSGGLTGELFF.

V gene TRBV7-2 combines with J gene TRBJ1-2; 7 bases line up with TRBD1. V shed 1 base and J 7 bases; nucleotides not matched to a gene: 6. This CDR3 has 14 amino acids. CDR1 SGHTA and CDR2 FQGNSA come from the germline V gene. CDR3 residues: CASSLEGGLGGYTF. The CDR3 DNA reads as TGTGCCAGCAGCTTAGAAGGGGGCTTAGGTGGCTACACCTTC.

This clone was counted at least ten times. The rearrangement links TRBV6-2 or TRBV6-3 to TRBJ2-3, with D perhaps matching TRBD2 (5 bases). The V end was cut by 4 bases, the J end by 6 bases, with 14 bases between. The germline gives CDR1 MNHEY, CDR2 SVGEGT. This CDR3 has 14 amino acids. CDR3 sequence (DNA): TGTGCCAGCAGTTCCCGGGTAAGAGGGGATACGCAGTATTTT. Translated, it gives CASSSRVRGDTQYF.

The chain uses TRBV20-1 and TRBJ1-4; a possible D gene is TRBD1 (5 bases). Trimming took off 3 bases at V and 3 bases at J, with 8 bases between the two ends. The germline CDR1 and CDR2 sequences are DFQATT and SNEGSKA (reference sequence). The CDR3 has 13 amino acids. The CDR3 reads CSASQGPNEKLFF. The CDR3 region has the DNA TGCAGTGCTAGTCAGGGTCCTAATGAAAAACTGTTTTTT.

This CDR3 reads CASSLPRGADTQYF. CDR3 DNA: TGTGCCAGCAGTTTACCCCGGGGAGCAGATACGCAGTATTTT. The chain couples TRBV27 to TRBJ2-3; D perhaps matches TRBD2 (5 bases). In germline, CDR1 is MNHEY, CDR2 SMNVEV (reference sequence). V lost 2 bases and J 4 bases, leaving 10 bases between the germline ends. This CDR3 spans 14 amino acids.